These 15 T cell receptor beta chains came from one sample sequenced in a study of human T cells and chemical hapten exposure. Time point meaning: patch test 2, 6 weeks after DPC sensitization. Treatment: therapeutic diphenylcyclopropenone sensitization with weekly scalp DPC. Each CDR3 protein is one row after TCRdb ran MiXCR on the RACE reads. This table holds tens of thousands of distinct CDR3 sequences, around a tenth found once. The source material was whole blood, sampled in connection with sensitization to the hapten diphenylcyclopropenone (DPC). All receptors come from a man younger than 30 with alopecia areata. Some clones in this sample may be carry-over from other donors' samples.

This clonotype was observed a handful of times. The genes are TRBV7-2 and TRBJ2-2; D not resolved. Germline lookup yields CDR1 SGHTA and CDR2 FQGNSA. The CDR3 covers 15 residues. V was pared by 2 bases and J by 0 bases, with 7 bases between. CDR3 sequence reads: CASSLYGPNTGELFF. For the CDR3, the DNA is TGTGCCAGCAGCTTATATGGCCCGAACACCGGGGAGCTGTTTTTT.

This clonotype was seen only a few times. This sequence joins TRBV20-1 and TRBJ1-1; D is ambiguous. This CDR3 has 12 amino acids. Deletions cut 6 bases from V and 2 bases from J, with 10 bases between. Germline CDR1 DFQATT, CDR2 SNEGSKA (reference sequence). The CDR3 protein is CSAPVGNTEAFF. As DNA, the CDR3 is TGCAGTGCCCCCGTAGGCAACACTGAAGCTTTCTTT.

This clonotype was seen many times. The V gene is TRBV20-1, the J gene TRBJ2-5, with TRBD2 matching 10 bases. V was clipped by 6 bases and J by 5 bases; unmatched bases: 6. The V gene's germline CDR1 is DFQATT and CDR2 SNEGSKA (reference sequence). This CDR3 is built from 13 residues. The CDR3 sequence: CSAGAGGQETQYF. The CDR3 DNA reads TGCAGTGCCGGAGCGGGGGGGCAGGAGACCCAGTACTTC.

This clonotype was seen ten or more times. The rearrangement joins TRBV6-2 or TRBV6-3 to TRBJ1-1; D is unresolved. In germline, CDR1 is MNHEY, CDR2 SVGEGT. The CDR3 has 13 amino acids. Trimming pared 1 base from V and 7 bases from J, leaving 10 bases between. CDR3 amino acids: CASSYWGGGEAFF. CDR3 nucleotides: TGTGCCAGCAGTTACTGGGGAGGCGGTGAAGCTTTCTTT.

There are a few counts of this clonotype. The CDR3 DNA reads as TGCGCCAGCAGCCAGATCGGACAGCCCCAGCATTTT. Its protein is CASSQIGQPQHF. V usage is TRBV4-1 and J usage is TRBJ1-5; D unresolved. CDR1 is MGHRA and CDR2 is YSYEKL in the germline V gene. This CDR3 contains 12 residues. V shed 3 bases and J shed 7 bases, with 7 bases lying between them.

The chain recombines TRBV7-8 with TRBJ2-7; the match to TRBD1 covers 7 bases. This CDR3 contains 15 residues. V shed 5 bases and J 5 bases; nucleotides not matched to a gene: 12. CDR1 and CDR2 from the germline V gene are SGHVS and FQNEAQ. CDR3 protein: CASSIRQGTANEQYF. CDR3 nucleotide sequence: TGTGCCAGCAGCATCCGACAGGGTACGGCGAACGAGCAGTACTTC.

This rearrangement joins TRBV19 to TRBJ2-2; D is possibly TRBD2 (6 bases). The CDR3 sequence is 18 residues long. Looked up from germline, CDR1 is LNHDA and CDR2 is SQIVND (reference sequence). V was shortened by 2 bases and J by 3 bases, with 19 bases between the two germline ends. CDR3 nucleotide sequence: TGTGCCAGTAGTATATCCCCCTTCTTGCGGGGCGACACCGGGGAGCTGTTTTTT. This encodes CASSISPFLRGDTGELFF.

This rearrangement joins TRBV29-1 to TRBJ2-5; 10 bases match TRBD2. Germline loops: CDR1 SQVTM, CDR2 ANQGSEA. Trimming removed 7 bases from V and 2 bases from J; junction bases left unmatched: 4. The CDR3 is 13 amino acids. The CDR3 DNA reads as TGCAGCGGGCTACTAGCGGGGCAAGAGACCCAGTACTTC. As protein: CSGLLAGQETQYF.

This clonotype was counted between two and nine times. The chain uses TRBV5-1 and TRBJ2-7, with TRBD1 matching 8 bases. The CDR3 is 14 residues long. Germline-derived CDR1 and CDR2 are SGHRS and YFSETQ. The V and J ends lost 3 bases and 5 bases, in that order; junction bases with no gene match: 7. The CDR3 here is CASSSKTGDHEQYV. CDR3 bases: TGCGCCAGCAGCTCCAAGACAGGGGACCACGAGCAGTACGTC.

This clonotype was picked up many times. The CDR3 DNA follows: TGTGCCAGCAGCCTACGACGGACGGTGAACACCGGGGAGCTGTTTTTT. It specifies CASSLRRTVNTGELFF. This chain joins TRBV6-2 or TRBV6-3 and TRBJ2-2; D remains ambiguous. Trimming cost V 6 bases and J 1 base, with 15 bases left between them. From germline, CDR1 is MNHEY and CDR2 SVGEGT. The CDR3 is made up of 16 amino acids.

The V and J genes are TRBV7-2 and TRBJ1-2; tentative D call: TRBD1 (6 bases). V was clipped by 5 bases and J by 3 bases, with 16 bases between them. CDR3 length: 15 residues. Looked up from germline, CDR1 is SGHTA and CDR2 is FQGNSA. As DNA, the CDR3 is TGTGCCAGCAGCCCAGTGGGGGGGCGCGACTATGGCTACACCTTC. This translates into CASSPVGGRDYGYTF.

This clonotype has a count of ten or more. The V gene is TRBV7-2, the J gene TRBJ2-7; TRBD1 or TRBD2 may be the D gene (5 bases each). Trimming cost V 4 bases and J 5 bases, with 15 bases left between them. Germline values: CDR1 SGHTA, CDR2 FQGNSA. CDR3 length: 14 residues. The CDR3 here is CASSSSPRQNEQYF. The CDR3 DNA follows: TGTGCCAGCAGCTCTAGCCCCCGACAGAACGAGCAGTACTTC.

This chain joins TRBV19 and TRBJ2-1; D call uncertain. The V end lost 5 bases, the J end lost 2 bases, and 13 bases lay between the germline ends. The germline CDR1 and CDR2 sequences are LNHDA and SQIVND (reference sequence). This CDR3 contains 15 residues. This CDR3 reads CASSVPRSAYNEQFF. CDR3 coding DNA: TGTGCCAGTAGTGTGCCACGCAGTGCCTACAATGAGCAGTTCTTC.

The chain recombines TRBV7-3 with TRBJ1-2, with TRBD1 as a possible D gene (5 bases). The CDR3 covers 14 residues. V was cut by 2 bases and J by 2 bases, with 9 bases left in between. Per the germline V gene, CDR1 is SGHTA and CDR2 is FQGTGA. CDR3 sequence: CASSLDPGNYGYTF. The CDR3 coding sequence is TGTGCCAGCAGCTTAGATCCAGGGAACTATGGCTACACCTTC.

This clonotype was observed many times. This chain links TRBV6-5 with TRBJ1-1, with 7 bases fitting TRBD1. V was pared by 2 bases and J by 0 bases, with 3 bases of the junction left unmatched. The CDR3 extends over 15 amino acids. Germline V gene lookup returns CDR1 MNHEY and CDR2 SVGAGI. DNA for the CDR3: TGTGCCAGCAGTTACAACAGGGGATTGAACACTGAAGCTTTCTTT. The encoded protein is CASSYNRGLNTEAFF.